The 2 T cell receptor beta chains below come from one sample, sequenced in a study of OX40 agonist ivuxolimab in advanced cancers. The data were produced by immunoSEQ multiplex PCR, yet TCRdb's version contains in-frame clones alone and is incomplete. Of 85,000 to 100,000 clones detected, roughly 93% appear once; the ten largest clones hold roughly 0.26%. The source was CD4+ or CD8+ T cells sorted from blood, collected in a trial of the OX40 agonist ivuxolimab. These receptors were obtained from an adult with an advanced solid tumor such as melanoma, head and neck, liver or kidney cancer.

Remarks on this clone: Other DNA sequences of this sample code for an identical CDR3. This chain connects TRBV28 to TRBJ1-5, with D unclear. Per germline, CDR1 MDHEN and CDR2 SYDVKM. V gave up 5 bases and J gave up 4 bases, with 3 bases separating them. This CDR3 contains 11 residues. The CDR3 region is CASSGNQPQHF. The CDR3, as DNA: TGTGCCAGCAGTGGTAATCAGCCCCAGCATTTT.

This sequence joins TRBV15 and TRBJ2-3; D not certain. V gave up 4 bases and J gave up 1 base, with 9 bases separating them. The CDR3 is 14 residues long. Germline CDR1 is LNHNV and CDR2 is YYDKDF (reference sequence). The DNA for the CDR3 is TGTGCCACCAGCACCCTCCTGGGCACAGATACGCAGTATTTT. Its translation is CATSTLLGTDTQYF.